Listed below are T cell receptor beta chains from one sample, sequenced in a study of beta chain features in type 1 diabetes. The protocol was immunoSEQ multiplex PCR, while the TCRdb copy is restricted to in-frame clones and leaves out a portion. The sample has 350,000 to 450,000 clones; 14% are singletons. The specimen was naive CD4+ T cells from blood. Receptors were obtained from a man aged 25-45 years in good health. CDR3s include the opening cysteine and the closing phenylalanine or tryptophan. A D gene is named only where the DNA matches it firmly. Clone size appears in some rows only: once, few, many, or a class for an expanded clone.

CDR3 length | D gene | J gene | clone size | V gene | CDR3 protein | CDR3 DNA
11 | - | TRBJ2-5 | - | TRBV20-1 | CSALGQETQYF | TGCAGTGCTCTAGGGCAAGAGACCCAGTACTTC
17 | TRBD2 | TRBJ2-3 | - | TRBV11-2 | CASSALGLAANTDTQYF | TGTGCCAGCAGCGCACTAGGCCTAGCGGCAAACACAGATACGCAGTATTTT
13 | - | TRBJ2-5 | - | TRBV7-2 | CASSPTYRETQYF | TGTGCCAGCAGCCCGACTTATAGAGAGACCCAGTACTTC
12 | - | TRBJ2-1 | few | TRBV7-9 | CASSDRRNEQFF | TGTGCCAGCAGCGACCGACGTAATGAGCAGTTCTTC
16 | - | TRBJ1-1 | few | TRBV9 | CASSVVETVLNTEAFF | TGTGCCAGCAGCGTAGTAGAGACAGTCTTAAACACTGAAGCTTTCTTT
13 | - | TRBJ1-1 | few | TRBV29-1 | CSVSSVPIKKAFF | TGCAGCGTTTCATCGGTCCCAATAAAGAAAGCTTTCTTT
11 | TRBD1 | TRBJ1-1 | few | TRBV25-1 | CASTGTGTTFF | TGTGCCAGCACCGGGACAGGGACAACTTTCTTT
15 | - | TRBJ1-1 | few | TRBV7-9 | CASSSLSSMNTEAFF | TGTGCCAGCAGCTCCCTAAGCAGTATGAACACTGAAGCTTTCTTT
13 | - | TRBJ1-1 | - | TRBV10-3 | CAISEIERTEAFF | TGTGCCATCAGTGAGATTGAGAGGACTGAAGCTTTCTTT
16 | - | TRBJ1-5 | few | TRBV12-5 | CASGLGTQAGNQPQHF | TGTGCTAGTGGTTTGGGGACACAGGCGGGCAATCAGCCCCAGCATTTT
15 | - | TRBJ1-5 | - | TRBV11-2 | CASSLGGSSNQPQHF | TGTGCCAGCAGCTTGGGTGGTAGTAGCAATCAGCCCCAGCATTTT
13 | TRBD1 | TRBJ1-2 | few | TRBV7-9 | CASSQTGSNGYTF | TGTGCCAGCAGCCAGACAGGGAGTAATGGCTACACCTTC
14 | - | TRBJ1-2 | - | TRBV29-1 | CSVELWGGNYGYTF | TGCAGCGTTGAATTGTGGGGAGGGAACTATGGCTACACCTTC
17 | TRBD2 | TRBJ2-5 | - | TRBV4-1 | CASSHGLAGAEKETQYF | TGCGCCAGCAGCCATGGCCTAGCGGGGGCAGAAAAAGAGACCCAGTACTTC
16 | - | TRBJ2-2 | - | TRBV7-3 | CASSLHGDPNTGELFF | TGTGCCAGCAGCTTGCACGGCGACCCGAACACCGGGGAGCTGTTTTTT
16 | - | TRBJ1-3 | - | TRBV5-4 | CASSLKGAGTGNTIYF | TGTGCCAGCAGCTTGAAGGGAGCAGGGACTGGAAACACCATATATTTT
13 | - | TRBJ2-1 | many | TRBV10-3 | CAISVSGYNEQFF | TGTGCCATCAGTGTATCTGGGTACAATGAGCAGTTCTTC
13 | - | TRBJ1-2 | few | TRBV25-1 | CASSAETYLGYTF | TGTGCCAGCAGTGCGGAGACCTACCTAGGGTACACCTTC
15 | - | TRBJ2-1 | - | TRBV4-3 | CASSQLDSRYNEQFF | TGCGCCAGCAGCCAATTGGATAGCAGGTACAATGAGCAGTTCTTC
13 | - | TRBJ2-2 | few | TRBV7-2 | CASSLVRPGELFF | TGTGCCAGCAGCTTAGTTCGGCCCGGGGAGCTGTTTTTT
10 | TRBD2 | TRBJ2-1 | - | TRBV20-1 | CSAGLAEQFF | TGCAGTGCGGGACTAGCCGAGCAGTTCTTC
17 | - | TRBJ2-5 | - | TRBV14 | CASSQSGALKYQETQYF | TGTGCCAGCAGCCAATCCGGGGCACTCAAGTACCAAGAGACCCAGTACTTC
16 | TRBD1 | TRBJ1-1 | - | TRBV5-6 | CASSSGTGGVGTEAFF | TGTGCCAGCAGCTCCGGGACAGGGGGCGTTGGGACTGAAGCTTTCTTT
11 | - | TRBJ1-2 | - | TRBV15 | CALTSGGGYTF | TGTGCCCTCACTTCGGGGGGAGGCTACACCTTC
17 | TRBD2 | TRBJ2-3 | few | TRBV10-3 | CAISESSGRYSTDTQYF | TGTGCCATCAGTGAGTCCAGCGGGAGGTACAGCACAGATACGCAGTATTTT
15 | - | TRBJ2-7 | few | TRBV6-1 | CASSTQGRGSYEQYF | TGTGCCAGCAGCACTCAGGGGAGAGGGTCCTACGAGCAGTACTTC
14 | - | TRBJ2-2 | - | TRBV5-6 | CASSPRVRAGELFF | TGTGCCAGCAGCCCTCGAGTGAGGGCCGGGGAGCTGTTTTTT
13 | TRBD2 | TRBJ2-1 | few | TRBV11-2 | CASSLEPSGEQFF | TGTGCCAGCAGCTTAGAGCCTAGCGGCGAGCAGTTCTTC
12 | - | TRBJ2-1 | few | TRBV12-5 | CASGFLRNEQFF | TGTGCTAGTGGTTTCCTGAGAAATGAGCAGTTCTTC
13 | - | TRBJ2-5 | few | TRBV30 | CAWNGRAEGTQYF | TGTGCCTGGAACGGAAGGGCGGAAGGGACCCAGTACTTC
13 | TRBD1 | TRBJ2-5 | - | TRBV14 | CASSPGQGQTQYF | TGTGCCAGCAGCCCAGGACAGGGGCAGACCCAGTACTTC
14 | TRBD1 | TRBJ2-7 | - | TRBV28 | CASSKTTGLYEQYF | TGTGCCAGCAGTAAGACGACAGGGCTCTACGAGCAGTACTTC
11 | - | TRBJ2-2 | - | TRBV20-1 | CSARDAGELFF | TGCAGTGCTAGAGATGCCGGGGAGCTGTTTTTT
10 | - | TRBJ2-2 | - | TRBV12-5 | CAIKAGELFF | TGTGCTATAAAGGCAGGGGAGCTGTTTTTT
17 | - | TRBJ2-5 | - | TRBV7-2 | CASSLRGTRVIQETQYF | TGTGCCAGCAGCTTAAGGGGGACGAGAGTAATTCAAGAGACCCAGTACTTC
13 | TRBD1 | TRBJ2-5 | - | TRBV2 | CASRTGGLETQYF | TGTGCCAGTCGGACAGGGGGCTTGGAGACCCAGTACTTC
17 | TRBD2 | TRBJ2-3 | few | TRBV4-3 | CASSQGTSMPSTDTQYF | TGCGCCAGCAGCCAAGGGACTAGCATGCCCAGCACAGATACGCAGTATTTT
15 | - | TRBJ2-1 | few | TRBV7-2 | CASSRGGAGYNEQFF | TGTGCCAGCAGCCGCGGCGGGGCAGGTTACAATGAGCAGTTCTTC
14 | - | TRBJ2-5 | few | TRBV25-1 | CASSVPGPQETQYF | TGTGCCAGCAGTGTACCGGGACCACAAGAGACCCAGTACTTC
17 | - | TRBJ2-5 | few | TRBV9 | CASSVGPTRAPPGTQYF | TGTGCCAGCAGCGTAGGTCCGACTAGGGCCCCCCCCGGGACCCAGTACTTC
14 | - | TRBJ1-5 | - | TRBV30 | CACSSGQSNQPQHF | TGTGCCTGTTCTTCTGGACAGAGCAATCAGCCCCAGCATTTT
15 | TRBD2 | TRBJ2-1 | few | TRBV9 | CASSDYSGSGNEQFF | TGTGCCAGCAGCGACTATAGCGGGAGCGGCAATGAGCAGTTCTTC
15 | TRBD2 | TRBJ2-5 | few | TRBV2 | CASSGTSGSAETQYF | TGTGCCAGCAGTGGGACTAGCGGGAGTGCGGAGACCCAGTACTTC
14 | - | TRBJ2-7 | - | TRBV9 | CASSVHGNSYEQYF | TGTGCCAGCAGCGTGCATGGGAACTCCTACGAGCAGTACTTC
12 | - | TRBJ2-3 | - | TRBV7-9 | CASGIEADTQYF | TGTGCCAGCGGGATTGAGGCAGATACGCAGTATTTT
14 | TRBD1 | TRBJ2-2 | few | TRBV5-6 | CASSPGQGSGELFF | TGTGCCAGCAGCCCAGGACAGGGCTCCGGGGAGCTGTTTTTT
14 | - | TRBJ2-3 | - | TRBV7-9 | CASRFRDNTDTQYF | TGTGCCAGCAGATTCCGGGACAACACAGATACGCAGTATTTT
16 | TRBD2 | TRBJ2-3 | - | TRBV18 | CASSPPARGDPNTQYF | TGTGCCAGCTCACCACCGGCGCGGGGGGACCCTAATACGCAGTATTTT
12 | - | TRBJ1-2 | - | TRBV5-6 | CASSSKTVGYTF | TGTGCCAGCAGCTCAAAGACAGTGGGCTACACCTTC
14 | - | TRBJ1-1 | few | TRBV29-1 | CSVVDRRQSTEAFF | TGCAGCGTTGTCGATCGGCGGCAGAGCACTGAAGCTTTCTTT
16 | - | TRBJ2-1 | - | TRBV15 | CATSIDRPSSYNEQFF | TGTGCCACCAGCATTGACCGTCCTAGCTCCTACAATGAGCAGTTCTTC
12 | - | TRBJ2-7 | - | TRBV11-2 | CASSLGSTRVYF | TGTGCCAGCAGCTTGGGTAGCACTCGGGTCTACTTC
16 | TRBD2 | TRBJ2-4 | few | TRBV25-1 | CASSAAGGSGKNIQYF | TGTGCCAGCAGTGCCGCCGGGGGGTCGGGCAAAAACATTCAGTACTTC
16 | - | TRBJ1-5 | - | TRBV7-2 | CASSLGQAYSNQPQHF | TGTGCCAGCAGCTTGGGCCAGGCCTATAGCAATCAGCCCCAGCATTTT